This T cell receptor (beta chain) was captured by sequencing in a study of T cells after yellow fever vaccination. General study results and limits: The CD4 and CD8 compartments had a small share of their clonotypes in common. Most primary-vaccination clones recurred post-booster (about 96% CD4, 88% CD8).

Synthesis of TCR cDNA relied on 5'RACE template switching, which attached a universal primer site and UMIs. Each CDR3 protein is one row after TCRdb ran MiXCR on the 5' RACE reads. This sample has about 240,000 distinct CDR3 sequences, with 6.5% to 8.5% found just once. This CDR3 has 15 amino acids. V was pared by 0 bases and J by 3 bases, with 4 bases of the junction left unmatched. Germline V gene data show CDR1 as LGHNA and CDR2 as YNFKEQ. This clonotype was counted ten times or more. Antigen unknown. This receptor was identified in a man between 25 and 39 years old who received the YFV17D yellow fever vaccine. The V call is TRBV4-2, the J call TRBJ2-7; 8 nucleotides align to TRBD2. The specimen was CD4+ T cells sorted from PBMCs, collected 15 days after the yellow fever booster vaccination. CDR3 sequence (DNA): TGTGCCAGCAGCCAAGACCAGCGGGGGAACTACGAGCAGTACTTC. This translates into CASSQDQRGNYEQYF.